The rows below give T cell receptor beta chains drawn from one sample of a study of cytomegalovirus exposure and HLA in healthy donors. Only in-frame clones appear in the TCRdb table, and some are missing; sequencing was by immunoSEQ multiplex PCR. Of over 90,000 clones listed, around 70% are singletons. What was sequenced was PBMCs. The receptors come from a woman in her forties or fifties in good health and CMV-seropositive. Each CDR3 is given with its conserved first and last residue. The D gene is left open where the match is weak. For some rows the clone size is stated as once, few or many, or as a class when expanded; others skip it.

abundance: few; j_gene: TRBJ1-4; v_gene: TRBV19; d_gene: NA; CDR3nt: TGTGCCAGTAGTATAATGCCGGAGAAACTGTTTTTT; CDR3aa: CASSIMPEKLFF
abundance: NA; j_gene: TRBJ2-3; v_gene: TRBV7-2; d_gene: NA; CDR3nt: TGTGCCAGCAGCTTAGAGTCTGCTATTACGCAGTATTTT; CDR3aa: CASSLESAITQYF
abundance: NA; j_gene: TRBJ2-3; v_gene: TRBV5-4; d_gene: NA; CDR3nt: TGTGCCAGCAGCCCCAAGCGGAGCACAGATACGCAGTATTTT; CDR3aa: CASSPKRSTDTQYF
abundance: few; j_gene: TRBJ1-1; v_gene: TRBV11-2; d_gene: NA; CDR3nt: TGTGCCAGCAGCTTCTTAAATGAAGCTTTCTTT; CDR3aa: CASSFLNEAFF
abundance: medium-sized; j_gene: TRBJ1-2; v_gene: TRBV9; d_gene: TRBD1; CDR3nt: TGTGCCAGCAGCGCCAAAACAGGGGTTGGAGGCTACACCTTC; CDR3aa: CASSAKTGVGGYTF
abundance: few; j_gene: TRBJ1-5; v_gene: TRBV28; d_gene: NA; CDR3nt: TGTGCCAGCAGCCCAGGGGTGGGCAATCAGCCCCAGCATTTT; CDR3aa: CASSPGVGNQPQHF
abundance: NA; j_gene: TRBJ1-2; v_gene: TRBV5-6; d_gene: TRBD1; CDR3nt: TGTGCCAGCAGCTTTCAACAGGGGTCCTACACCTTC; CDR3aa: CASSFQQGSYTF
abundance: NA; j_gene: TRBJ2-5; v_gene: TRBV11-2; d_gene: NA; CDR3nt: TGTGCCAGCAGCTTAGATGGCAGCGGTCAAGAGACCCAGTACTTC; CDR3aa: CASSLDGSGQETQYF
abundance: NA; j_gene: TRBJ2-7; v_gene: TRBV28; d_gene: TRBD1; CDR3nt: TGTACCAGCAGTTTAACCACGGGACAGGGCTGGGAGCAGTACTTC; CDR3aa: CTSSLTTGQGWEQYF
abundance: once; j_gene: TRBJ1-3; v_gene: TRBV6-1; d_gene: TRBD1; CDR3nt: TGTGCCAGCATCCCGACAGGGTCTGGAAACACCATATATTTT; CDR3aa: CASIPTGSGNTIYF
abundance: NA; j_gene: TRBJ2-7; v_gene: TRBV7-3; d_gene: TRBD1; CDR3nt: TGTGCCAGCAGCCCCGGGACAGGCGCCTACGAGCAGTACTTC; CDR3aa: CASSPGTGAYEQYF
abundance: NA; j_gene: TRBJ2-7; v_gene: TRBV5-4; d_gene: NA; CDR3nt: TGTGCCAGCAGCTTGGCCGGGGGGCTGGGGCTGGACGAGCAGTACTTC; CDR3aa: CASSLAGGLGLDEQYF
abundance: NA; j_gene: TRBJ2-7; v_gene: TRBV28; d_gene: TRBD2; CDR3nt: TGTGCCAGCAGGAAGACTAGCGGGAGGGTCTACGAGCAGTACTTC; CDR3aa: CASRKTSGRVYEQYF
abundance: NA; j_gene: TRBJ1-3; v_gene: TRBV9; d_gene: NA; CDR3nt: TGTGCCAGCAGCGTGACAGGACTCTCTGGAAACACCATATATTTT; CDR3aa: CASSVTGLSGNTIYF
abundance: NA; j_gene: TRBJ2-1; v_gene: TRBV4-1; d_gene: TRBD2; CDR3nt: TGCGCCAGCAGCCAAGAGGGCAGCGGGAGGGTTTACAATGAGCAGTTCTTC; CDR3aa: CASSQEGSGRVYNEQFF